This entry is about one TCR beta chain. Its antigen is undetermined. For TCRbeta, the library was prepared with unique molecular identifiers. TCRdb re-derived calls from the PCR reads in MiXCR, one entry per CDR3 protein. This table holds about 440,000 distinct CDR3 sequences, roughly 43% found once. The sample comes from a study of T-cell reconstitution after alpha-beta-depleted transplantation in children. Study results and caveats: For some patients, TCRbeta diversity was high at day 60 because of recipient T cells and thymic progenitors that survived. There were reportedly several hundred expanded graft clones from which alpha-beta T cells came about two months after transplant. T cells produced anew were the main source of T-cell counts and diversity one year after transplant.

Unmatched junction bases numbered 6, after V lost 6 bases and J lost 2 bases. CDR1 is SGHTA and CDR2 is FQGNSA in the germline V gene. The CDR3 extends over 16 amino acids. The receptor was derived from a girl aged 2 to 9 with aplastic anemia, due to receive a stem cell transplant. The chain joins TRBV7-2 to TRBJ2-2, with 10 bases matching TRBD2. The source was PBMCs, collected before TCRalphabeta/CD19-depleted stem cell transplant. CDR3 amino acids: CASRAGTSVNTGELFF. CDR3 nucleotides: TGTGCCAGCAGAGCCGGGACTAGCGTAAACACCGGGGAGCTGTTTTTT.